This T cell receptor beta chain came from a study of blood T cell repertoires in COVID-19. Study summary: COVID-19 samples, acute and convalescent, were from the United States, Italy and Spain. From T cells, B-cell-depleted T cells, or PBMCs came the material, which was cDNA or gDNA.

This clone was counted a few times. Per the authors' pipeline: Reference gene primer amplification yielded estimated nucleated cell counts. Measured with immunoSEQ multiplex PCR; TCRdb has only the in-frame clones, and not every one. D and trimming come from the DNA, and the V and J calls and clone size come from that table. The profile shows about 120,000 clones, roughly 88% of them singletons. The germline V gene has CDR1 LNHNV and CDR2 YYDKDF (reference sequence). This CDR3 contains 19 residues. V shed 0 bases and J 7 bases; nucleotides not matched to a gene: 17. Source material: peripheral blood. This sequence originates from a woman between 50 and 59 years old with active or convalescent COVID-19. The V gene is TRBV15, the J gene TRBJ2-1; TRBD2 matches 8 bases. The CDR3 here is CATSREKYRTSLTGNEQFF. The DNA for the CDR3 is TGTGCCACCAGCAGAGAAAAATATCGGACTAGCTTAACTGGGAATGAGCAGTTCTTC.